The 18 T cell receptor beta chains listed next were all sequenced from one sample in a study of cytomegalovirus exposure and HLA in healthy donors. Both 60 Vbeta primers and 13 Jbeta primers went into the PCR. TCRdb's copy holds only in-frame clones and misses some; the assay was immunoSEQ multiplex PCR. The sample gives around 150,000 clones, approximately 80% of which show up once; about 3.8% is in the top ten. The sequencing input was PBMCs. The receptors originated from a man aged 40-49 years in good health and CMV-seropositive.

This chain uses TRBV9 with TRBJ2-1; 7 bases line up with TRBD1. The J segment lost 6 bases and the V segment lost 2 bases, leaving 8 bases of the junction unmatched. The CDR3 extends over 15 amino acids. Germline V gives CDR1 SGDLS, CDR2 YYNGEE. The chain's CDR3 is CASSVVQGVRNEQFF. CDR3 sequence (DNA): TGTGCCAGCAGCGTTGTCCAGGGGGTCCGCAATGAGCAGTTCTTC.

Written as DNA, the CDR3 is TGTGCCAGCAGTGACTCAGGACCACAGGGTTCGAGGCAGTACTTC. Protein product: CASSDSGPQGSRQYF. The chain carries TRBV9 and TRBJ2-7; D is possibly TRBD1 (6 bases). The CDR3 has 15 amino acids. Germline V gene data show CDR1 as SGDLS and CDR2 as YYNGEE. The V gene lost 5 bases and the J gene lost 9 bases, with 24 bases spanning the gap.

The CDR3 here is CASSLRGSATYNEQFF. The CDR3 coding sequence is TGTGCCAGCAGCTTGCGCGGGAGCGCTACCTACAATGAGCAGTTCTTC. The gene calls are TRBV5-6 and TRBJ2-1; 7 bases agree with TRBD2. CDR3 size: 16 residues. V was clipped by 1 base and J by 2 bases; unmatched bases: 6. The germline V gene has CDR1 SGHDT and CDR2 YYEEEE.

The J gene is TRBJ2-7, the V gene TRBV10-1; TRBD2 might be the D (5 bases). Trimming pared 6 bases from V and 0 bases from J, leaving 12 bases between. This CDR3 contains 14 residues. Germline CDR1 is WNHNN and CDR2 is SYGVQD (reference sequence). The CDR3, as DNA: TGCGCCAGCAGCCTCGGGGTAGGCTCCTACGAGCAGTACTTC. Translating it yields CASSLGVGSYEQYF.

This clone has more than one count but fewer than ten. The CDR3 loop reads CASRGAVAGVSGEQYF. CDR3 DNA sequence: TGTGCCAGCAGGGGAGCGGTTGCGGGAGTGTCGGGCGAGCAGTACTTC. The V and J genes are TRBV2 and TRBJ2-7, with 7 bases matching TRBD2. V shed 6 bases and J 6 bases; nucleotides not matched to a gene: 17. Germline V gene lookup returns CDR1 SNHLY and CDR2 FYNNEI. There are 16 residues in the CDR3.

The rearrangement links TRBV30 to TRBJ1-5, with D tentatively TRBD1 (6 bases). V was trimmed by 2 bases and J by 0 bases, leaving 20 bases between them. The germline V gene encodes CDR1 GTSNPN and CDR2 SVGIG (reference sequence). The CDR3 has 18 residues. This chain's CDR3 is CAWSPRTARHYSNQPQHF. The CDR3 DNA sequence: TGTGCCTGGAGTCCTAGGACAGCGAGACACTATAGCAATCAGCCCCAGCATTTT.

The chain recombines TRBV27 with TRBJ1-5, with D maybe TRBD1 (6 bases). V gave up 5 bases and J gave up 4 bases, with 15 bases separating them. From germline, CDR1 is MNHEY and CDR2 SMNVEV (reference sequence). This CDR3 region has 15 residues. The CDR3 spells CASSGGRPPNQPQHF. CDR3 DNA: TGTGCCAGCAGTGGGGGCCGACCCCCGAATCAGCCCCAGCATTTT.

The rearrangement links TRBV5-6 to TRBJ1-5; D uncertain. V was trimmed by 0 bases and J by 0 bases, leaving 10 bases between them. There are 16 residues in the CDR3. Germline CDR1 is SGHDT and CDR2 is YYEEEE. The CDR3 DNA is TGTGCCAGCAGCTTGGGCGCGACAATTAGCAATCAGCCCCAGCATTTT. It specifies CASSLGATISNQPQHF.

The chain is built from TRBV6-5 and TRBJ2-7; D remains unclear. The CDR3 extends over 16 amino acids. In germline, CDR1 is MNHEY, CDR2 SVGAGI. Trimming cost V 0 bases and J 3 bases, with 15 bases left between them. CDR3 DNA sequence: TGTGCCAGCAGTTACTCGACACCAGCTTTGTACTACGAGCAGTACTTC. Amino acid sequence: CASSYSTPALYYEQYF.

The V call is TRBV6-1, the J call TRBJ1-1; D is ambiguous. This CDR3 comprises 11 residues. The ends were cut back, 11 bases at V and 1 base at J, with 8 bases in the middle. CDR1 MNHNS and CDR2 SASEGT come from the germline V gene. DNA for the CDR3: TGTGCCGGGCGGGAGAACACTGAAGCTTTCTTT. Translated: CAGRENTEAFF.

This rearrangement joins TRBV30 to TRBJ2-1; 7 nucleotides agree with TRBD1. Germline CDR1 is GTSNPN and CDR2 is SVGIG (reference sequence). The CDR3 is 13 residues long. J lost 3 bases, V lost 3 bases, and 2 bases had no gene match. The CDR3 bases are TGTGCCTGGAGCGGGACAGTCTACAATGAGCAGTTCTTC. Encoded protein: CAWSGTVYNEQFF.

Here the CDR3 reads CASSTGQGANEQYF. Here the CDR3 DNA reads TGTGCCAGTAGTACGGGACAGGGGGCGAACGAGCAGTACTTC. The chain employs TRBV19 and TRBJ2-7, with 12 bases that match TRBD1. Germline CDR1 is LNHDA and CDR2 is SQIVND (reference sequence). Trimming cost V 4 bases and J 5 bases; bases outside gene matches: 3. The CDR3 is 14 residues long.

The chain employs TRBV6-5 and TRBJ1-4; TRBD1 agrees at 7 bases. The J segment lost 0 bases and the V segment lost 4 bases, leaving 2 bases of the junction unmatched. The CDR3 totals 15 residues. Germline-derived CDR1 and CDR2 are MNHEY and SVGAGI. The CDR3 loop reads CASSSGQPTNEKLFF. The DNA for the CDR3 is TGTGCCAGCAGTTCGGGACAGCCAACTAATGAAAAACTGTTTTTT.

The count of this clone is one. The rearrangement uses TRBV21-1 and TRBJ2-1; the table calls TRBD2, which could not be checked here. TRBV21-1 is designated a pseudogene. The CDR3 is 17 residues long. The chain's CDR3 is CASSKGGGKVHFNEQFF. DNA for the CDR3: TGTGCCAGCAGCAAAGGGGGGGGGAAGGTACATTTCAATGAGCAGTTCTTC.

This clone was counted once. The CDR3 DNA reads TGCAGCGTCAGGACGGGGACTAACTATGGCTACACCTTC. The encoded protein is CSVRTGTNYGYTF. V gene TRBV29-1 combines with J gene TRBJ1-2; no clear D gene. The CDR3 is 13 residues long. Per germline, CDR1 SQVTM and CDR2 ANQGSEA. Trimming cost V 6 bases and J 0 bases, with 11 bases left between them.

This clone has more than one count but fewer than ten. The chain couples TRBV6-5 to TRBJ1-5, with D perhaps TRBD1 (6 bases). The CDR3 totals 15 residues. V was shortened by 2 bases and J by 6 bases, with 14 bases between the two germline ends. Germline V gene data show CDR1 as MNHEY and CDR2 as SVGAGI. CDR3 bases: TGTGCCAGCAGTTACCAGGGACAAGCAGGTCAGCCCCAGCATTTT. Protein product: CASSYQGQAGQPQHF.

This rearrangement joins TRBV4-1 to TRBJ2-1; 10 nucleotides match TRBD2. Trimming took 3 bases from V and 0 from J; bases not matched to a gene: 17. The CDR3 runs 21 residues. Germline CDR1 and CDR2: MGHRA and YSYEKL. CDR3 region: CASSQLHPGLARDVSYNEQFF. As DNA, the CDR3 is TGCGCCAGCAGCCAGCTCCATCCGGGACTAGCGAGAGACGTCTCCTACAATGAGCAGTTCTTC.

The chain combines TRBV11-2 with TRBJ1-1; the D gene is possibly TRBD1 (5 bases). V shed 8 bases and J shed 10 bases, with 23 bases lying between them. Germline loops: CDR1 SGHAT, CDR2 FQNNGV. This CDR3 comprises 14 residues. CDR3 sequence (DNA): TGTGCCAGCGGATCTGGGACTCCTCAGGGTGGAGCTTTCTTT. Translation gives CASGSGTPQGGAFF.